These 10 T cell receptor beta chains were all obtained from the same sample, sequenced in a study of read filtering for tumor transcriptome and immune sequencing. The library was built from 400 ng RNA with molecular barcoded adaptors for alpha/delta and beta/gamma chains. MiXCR, applied by TCRdb to the reads, yields one record per CDR3 protein. Found here are 60,000 or so distinct CDR3 sequences, around a fifth of them singletons; the top ten hold 9.5% to 13%. Sequenced: a population of CD138-negative cells sorted from bone marrow. The receptor source for this set is a donor at least 40 years old with multiple myeloma.

This clonotype was seen at least ten times. The chain carries TRBV24-1 and TRBJ2-1; 11 bases are a match to TRBD1. Germline CDR1 and CDR2: KGHDR and SFDVKD. The CDR3 has 17 residues. V lost 4 bases and J lost 5; bases outside the gene matches: 9. CDR3: CATSEAGTGGGHNEQFF. The CDR3 coding sequence is TGTGCCACCAGTGAAGCCGGGACAGGGGGTGGCCACAATGAGCAGTTCTTC.

This clonotype was observed many times. This chain uses TRBV7-6 with TRBJ1-5, with no clear D. The CDR3 loop spans 16 amino acids. V was shortened by 0 bases and J by 1 base, with 10 bases between the two germline ends. Germline V gives CDR1 SGHVS, CDR2 FNYEAQ. The CDR3 DNA is TGTGCCAGCAGCTTAGCGCCGGGCACCAGCAATCAGCCCCAGCATTTT. Protein product: CASSLAPGTSNQPQHF. Combining the CDR3 with reference TRBV7-6 and TRBJ1-5 gives the whole variable domain GAGVSQSPRYKVTKRGQDVALRCDPISGHVSLYWYRQALGQGPEFLTYFNYEAQQDKSGLPNDRFSAERPEGSISTLTIQRTEQRDSAMYRCASSLAPGTSNQPQHFGDGTRLSIL.

This clonotype was counted many times. The junction shows a germline mismatch at one end, possibly a read error. The V call is TRBV4-1, the J call TRBJ2-1; 15 bases match TRBD2. Germline CDR1 and CDR2: MGHRA and YSYEKL. The length of the CDR3 is 16 residues. The chain's CDR3 is CASSRLGLAGGAVQFF. In DNA form, the CDR3 reads TGTGCCAGCAGCCGACTGGGACTAGCGGGGGGAGCCGTGCAGTTCTTC.

This clonotype was counted at least ten times. The J gene is TRBJ2-3, the V gene TRBV6-6; D possibly corresponds to TRBD1 (5 bases). CDR3 length: 17 residues. Looked up from germline, CDR1 is MNHNY and CDR2 is SVGAGI (reference sequence). The germline V and J ends were trimmed by 8 bases and 0 bases, with 21 bases remaining between them. The CDR3 reads CASPRAGPLTSTDTQYF. The CDR3 DNA is TGTGCCAGCCCCCGGGCAGGGCCCCTAACTAGCACAGATACGCAGTATTTT.

Worth noting for this clonotype: The junction departs from the called germline gene at one end, perhaps through a read error. V gene TRBV10-2 combines with J gene TRBJ2-1; TRBD2 is a possible D gene (5 bases). Germline values: CDR1 WSHSY, CDR2 SAAADI. The CDR3 has 14 residues. The DNA for the CDR3 is TGCGCCAGCAGTGAGGAACGAGCGGTCTCTGAGCAGCTCTTC. Amino acid sequence: CASSEERAVSEQLF.

The rearrangement joins TRBV29-1 to TRBJ1-3; D possibly corresponds to TRBD1 (6 bases). The germline gives CDR1 SQVTM, CDR2 ANQGSEA. Trimming removed 0 bases at V and 4 bases at J, with 10 bases between. This CDR3 region has 14 residues. CDR3 sequence reads: CSVEEGGRGNTIYF. The CDR3, as DNA: TGCAGCGTTGAAGAAGGGGGGCGAGGAAACACCATATATTTT.

This clonotype has at least ten counts. The rearrangement uses TRBV20-1 and TRBJ1-1, with no clear D. The CDR3 spans 14 residues. The germline V gene has CDR1 DFQATT and CDR2 SNEGSKA (reference sequence). V shed 0 bases and J shed 4 bases, with 12 bases lying between them. The DNA for the CDR3 is TGCAGTGCTAGAGATCAGCGGGATAGCACTGAAGCTTTCTTT. Translating it yields CSARDQRDSTEAFF.

This clonotype was seen many times. The chain joins TRBV9 to TRBJ2-7, with 7 bases identical to TRBD1. The CDR3 is made up of 15 amino acids. Germline assignment: CDR1 SGDLS and CDR2 YYNGEE. Unmatched junction bases numbered 5, after V lost 0 bases and J lost 2 bases. CDR3 protein: CASSVDQGVPYEQYF. DNA for the CDR3: TGTGCCAGCAGCGTAGATCAGGGGGTTCCCTACGAGCAGTACTTC. The variable domain in full, completed from reference TRBV9 and TRBJ2-7, reads DSGVTQTPKHLITATGQRVTLRCSPRSGDLSVYWYQQSLDQGLQFLIQYYNGEERAKGNILERFSAQQFPDLHSELNLSSLELGDSALYFCASSVDQGVPYEQYFGPGTRLTVT.

This clonotype was recorded once. This likely came from a read error, as a far larger clone is one base away. The CDR3 end shows no conserved phenylalanine or tryptophan, and so a read error is likely. V gene TRBV3-1 combines with J gene TRBJ2-7, with D possibly matching TRBD2 (5 bases). Deletions cut 0 bases from V and 7 bases from J, with 13 bases between. This CDR3 has 14 amino acids. The germline CDR1 and CDR2 sequences are LGHDT and YNNKEL (reference sequence). CDR3 residues: CASSQDPASREQYL. The CDR3 region has the DNA TGTGCCAGCAGCCAAGACCCGGCTAGCCGGGAGCAGTACCTC.

The chain recombines TRBV2 with TRBJ2-7; 7 positions match TRBD2. Germline-derived CDR1 and CDR2 are SNHLY and FYNNEI. Trimming at V came to 5 bases and at J to 5 bases, leaving 9 bases not matched to a gene. This CDR3 has 14 residues. The CDR3, as DNA: TGTGCCAGCAGTTCCCGGGGGGTTCGGGACGAGCAGTACTTC. Protein: CASSSRGVRDEQYF.